This T cell receptor (beta chain) was identified in a study of early T cells in non-severe SARS-CoV-2 infection. Note on this clonotype: Its antigen is not known.

Points from the study as a whole: Matches to VDJdb favored anti-spike CD8 responses and missed private and CD4 specificities.

TCRdb re-analysed the 5' RACE reads in MiXCR, keeping a single row per CDR3 protein. The repertoire includes some 61,000 distinct CDR3 sequences, approximately 10% of them detected once, and approximately 4% sits in the top ten. CDR3 length equals 16 residues. The germline V gene has CDR1 MGHDK and CDR2 SYGVNS. The J segment lost 6 bases and the V segment lost 7 bases, leaving 14 bases of the junction unmatched. The TCR sequence derives from an adult who was a healthcare worker with PCR-confirmed SARS-CoV-2 infection or an uninfected control (not recorded which). This sequence joins TRBV25-1 and TRBJ2-3, with TRBD1 identical over 9 bases. Specimen: whole blood, collected at baseline. The CDR3 spells CASKSIWTGEDDTQYF. The DNA of the CDR3 is TGTGCCAGCAAGAGTATCTGGACAGGGGAAGATGATACGCAGTATTTT.